These T cell receptor beta chains were read from a single sample in a study of beta chain features in type 1 diabetes. Assay: immunoSEQ multiplex PCR; the TCRdb copy retains only in-frame clones and omits some. The data show 430,000 or so clones, over 10% seen once. Material: naive CD4+ T cells from blood. The receptor source for this set is a young woman in good health. Both conserved end residues are part of each CDR3. A D gene is named only where the DNA matches it firmly. Only part of the rows carry a size: once, few, many, or a class if the clone is expanded.

>TRBD2|.|TRBV27|TRBJ2-5
CASSFLSGKHQETQYF
TGTGCCAGCAGTTTTCTTAGCGGGAAGCACCAAGAGACCCAGTACTTC
>TRBD1|.|TRBV30|TRBJ1-1
CAWSRRGTGNTEAFF
TGTGCCTGGAGTAGGAGGGGGACAGGGAACACTGAAGCTTTCTTT
>.|few|TRBV19|TRBJ2-3
CASSPYIGGTDTQYF
TGTGCCAGTAGCCCCTACATCGGAGGGACAGATACGCAGTATTTT
>.|.|TRBV1|TRBJ1-1
CTSSRGLVNTEAFF
TGCACCAGCAGCCGGGGGCTGGTGAACACTGAAGCTTTCTTT
>.|few|TRBV5-1|TRBJ1-2
CASSFGRTDGYTF
TGCGCCAGCAGCTTCGGCAGGACGGATGGCTACACCTTC
>.|.|TRBV18|TRBJ2-1
CASSPLGPGSNEQFF
TGTGCCAGCTCACCACTTGGTCCGGGTAGTAATGAGCAGTTCTTC
>.|few|TRBV9|TRBJ2-1
CASSVDGRWGEQFF
TGTGCCAGCAGCGTAGACGGGCGGTGGGGTGAGCAGTTCTTC
>.|.|TRBV9|TRBJ2-2
CASSVVAGELFF
TGTGCCAGCAGCGTAGTGGCCGGGGAGCTGTTTTTT
>.|.|TRBV28|TRBJ2-3
CASRSGGYTDTQYF
TGTGCCAGCAGGTCGGGCGGATACACAGATACGCAGTATTTT
>.|.|TRBV7-6|TRBJ2-2
CASSYTGELFF
TGTGCCAGCAGCTACACCGGGGAGCTGTTTTTT
>TRBD1|.|TRBV19|TRBJ1-5
CASSSQGRSSNQPQHF
TGTGCCAGTAGTTCACAGGGGAGGTCGAGCAATCAGCCCCAGCATTTT
>TRBD1|.|TRBV5-4|TRBJ2-6
CASSLPGGNVLTF
TGTGCCAGCAGCTTGCCAGGGGGCAACGTCCTGACTTTC
>TRBD2|few|TRBV11-2|TRBJ2-5
CASSTRTSGSRETQYF
TGTGCCAGCAGCACCCGGACTAGCGGGAGTAGGGAGACCCAGTACTTC
>.|.|TRBV20-1|TRBJ1-2
CSARVGYGYTF
TGCAGTGCTAGAGTGGGCTATGGCTACACCTTC
>TRBD1|.|TRBV30|TRBJ2-7
CAWREILSGTGVSYEQYF
TGTGCCTGGAGAGAAATCCTCAGCGGGACAGGGGTCTCCTACGAGCAGTACTTC
>.|few|TRBV15|TRBJ1-1
CATSRDSLRAEAFF
TGTGCCACCAGCAGAGACTCCCTTAGGGCTGAAGCTTTCTTT
>.|.|TRBV15|TRBJ1-2
CATSTGQPNYGYTF
TGTGCCACCAGTACCGGACAGCCTAACTATGGCTACACCTTC
>.|few|TRBV28|TRBJ1-6
CASTVSWGVRSPLHF
TGTGCCAGCACCGTCTCTTGGGGGGTAAGGTCACCCCTCCACTTT
>.|few|TRBV7-2|TRBJ2-1
CASSLWHGDNEQFF
TGTGCCAGCAGCTTATGGCATGGCGACAATGAGCAGTTCTTC
>.|.|TRBV4-1|TRBJ2-5
CASSQGQGFGYQETQYF
TGCGCCAGCAGCCAAGGTCAGGGATTTGGGTACCAAGAGACCCAGTACTTC
>.|.|TRBV11-2|TRBJ2-5
CASSLVQARGRAQYF
TGTGCCAGCAGCTTAGTACAGGCCCGTGGTAGGGCCCAGTACTTC
>.|.|TRBV5-1|TRBJ2-5
CASSYQAQETQYF
TGCGCCAGCAGCTACCAGGCCCAAGAGACCCAGTACTTC
>TRBD2|.|TRBV7-9|TRBJ2-3
CASSPAQREVNTDTQYF
TGTGCCAGCAGCCCAGCACAGCGGGAGGTGAACACAGATACGCAGTATTTT
>.|few|TRBV5-4|TRBJ2-1
CASSPDLGGTYNEQFF
TGTGCCAGCAGCCCTGACTTGGGGGGCACCTACAATGAGCAGTTCTTC
>.|.|TRBV30|TRBJ2-2
CAWSVQGTGELFF
TGTGCCTGGAGTGTACAAGGAACCGGGGAGCTGTTTTTT
>.|many|TRBV30|TRBJ2-7
CAHGHLAYEQYF
TGTGCCCACGGACACCTAGCCTACGAGCAGTACTTC
>TRBD1|.|TRBV29-1|TRBJ1-4
CSVVVQGYEKLFF
TGCAGCGTTGTGGTACAGGGGTACGAAAAACTGTTTTTT
>.|.|TRBV2|TRBJ1-2
CASRTDNYGYTF
TGTGCCAGCAGAACAGATAACTATGGCTACACCTTC
>TRBD1|.|TRBV25-1|TRBJ1-4
CAGRTGWEKLFF
TGTGCCGGACGGACAGGGTGGGAAAAACTGTTTTTT
>.|.|TRBV9|TRBJ2-3
CASSVGFTDTQYF
TGTGCCAGCAGCGTCGGCTTTACAGATACGCAGTATTTT
>TRBD1|.|TRBV5-1|TRBJ1-2
CASSERTGYGYTF
TGCGCCAGCAGCGAACGGACAGGTTATGGCTACACCTTC
>.|.|TRBV2|TRBJ1-6
CASHLRKLHSPLHF
TGTGCCAGTCATCTCAGGAAGCTACATTCACCCCTCCACTTT
>TRBD2|.|TRBV7-7|TRBJ2-1
CASSFTSGGSEQFF
TGTGCCAGCAGCTTCACTAGCGGGGGCAGTGAGCAGTTCTTC
>TRBD2|.|TRBV5-1|TRBJ2-7
CASSLAGTPYEQYF
TGCGCCAGCAGCTTAGCGGGAACTCCCTACGAGCAGTACTTC
>TRBD1|.|TRBV11-3|TRBJ2-3
CASSKPKDRAAGNTQYF
TGTGCCAGCAGCAAACCCAAGGACAGGGCCGCCGGGAATACGCAGTATTTT
>TRBD1|few|TRBV27|TRBJ1-6
CASRTKQGQNSPLHF
TGTGCCAGCAGGACCAAACAGGGGCAAAATTCACCCCTCCACTTT
>.|few|TRBV14|TRBJ2-1
CASSRRRQGGEQFF
TGTGCCAGCAGCCGAAGACGCCAGGGGGGTGAGCAGTTCTTC
>.|few|TRBV25-1|TRBJ1-3
CASRLSGNTIYF
TGTGCCAGCCGCCTCTCTGGAAACACCATATATTTT
>.|many|TRBV15|TRBJ2-4
CATSLGRVAKNIQYF
TGTGCCACCAGCCTTGGTAGAGTAGCCAAAAACATTCAGTACTTC
>.|few|TRBV21-1|TRBJ2-7
CASSDPGTGVDEQYF
TGTGCCAGCAGCGACCCCGGGACAGGGGTCGACGAGCAGTACTTC
>.|few|TRBV7-2|TRBJ2-3
CASNRMGGSTDTQYF
TGTGCCAGCAACCGAATGGGGGGTAGCACAGATACGCAGTATTTT
>.|.|TRBV7-9|TRBJ1-1
CASSFGGGNTEAFF
TGTGCCAGCAGCTTCGGAGGGGGTAATACTGAAGCTTTCTTT
>.|.|TRBV10-3|TRBJ2-5
CAISARTETQYF
TGTGCCATCAGTGCGAGAACAGAGACCCAGTACTTC
>.|.|TRBV6-5|TRBJ1-5
CASSRSGRQPQHF
TGTGCCAGCAGCAGAAGTGGACGTCAGCCCCAGCATTTT
>.|.|TRBV7-9|TRBJ2-2
CAIKHNSEYTGELFF
TGTGCCATCAAGCACAATTCAGAGTACACCGGGGAGCTGTTTTTT
>TRBD1|few|TRBV14|TRBJ2-5
CASSIRTGSPTETQYF
TGTGCCAGCAGCATCCGGACAGGGTCCCCAACAGAGACCCAGTACTTC